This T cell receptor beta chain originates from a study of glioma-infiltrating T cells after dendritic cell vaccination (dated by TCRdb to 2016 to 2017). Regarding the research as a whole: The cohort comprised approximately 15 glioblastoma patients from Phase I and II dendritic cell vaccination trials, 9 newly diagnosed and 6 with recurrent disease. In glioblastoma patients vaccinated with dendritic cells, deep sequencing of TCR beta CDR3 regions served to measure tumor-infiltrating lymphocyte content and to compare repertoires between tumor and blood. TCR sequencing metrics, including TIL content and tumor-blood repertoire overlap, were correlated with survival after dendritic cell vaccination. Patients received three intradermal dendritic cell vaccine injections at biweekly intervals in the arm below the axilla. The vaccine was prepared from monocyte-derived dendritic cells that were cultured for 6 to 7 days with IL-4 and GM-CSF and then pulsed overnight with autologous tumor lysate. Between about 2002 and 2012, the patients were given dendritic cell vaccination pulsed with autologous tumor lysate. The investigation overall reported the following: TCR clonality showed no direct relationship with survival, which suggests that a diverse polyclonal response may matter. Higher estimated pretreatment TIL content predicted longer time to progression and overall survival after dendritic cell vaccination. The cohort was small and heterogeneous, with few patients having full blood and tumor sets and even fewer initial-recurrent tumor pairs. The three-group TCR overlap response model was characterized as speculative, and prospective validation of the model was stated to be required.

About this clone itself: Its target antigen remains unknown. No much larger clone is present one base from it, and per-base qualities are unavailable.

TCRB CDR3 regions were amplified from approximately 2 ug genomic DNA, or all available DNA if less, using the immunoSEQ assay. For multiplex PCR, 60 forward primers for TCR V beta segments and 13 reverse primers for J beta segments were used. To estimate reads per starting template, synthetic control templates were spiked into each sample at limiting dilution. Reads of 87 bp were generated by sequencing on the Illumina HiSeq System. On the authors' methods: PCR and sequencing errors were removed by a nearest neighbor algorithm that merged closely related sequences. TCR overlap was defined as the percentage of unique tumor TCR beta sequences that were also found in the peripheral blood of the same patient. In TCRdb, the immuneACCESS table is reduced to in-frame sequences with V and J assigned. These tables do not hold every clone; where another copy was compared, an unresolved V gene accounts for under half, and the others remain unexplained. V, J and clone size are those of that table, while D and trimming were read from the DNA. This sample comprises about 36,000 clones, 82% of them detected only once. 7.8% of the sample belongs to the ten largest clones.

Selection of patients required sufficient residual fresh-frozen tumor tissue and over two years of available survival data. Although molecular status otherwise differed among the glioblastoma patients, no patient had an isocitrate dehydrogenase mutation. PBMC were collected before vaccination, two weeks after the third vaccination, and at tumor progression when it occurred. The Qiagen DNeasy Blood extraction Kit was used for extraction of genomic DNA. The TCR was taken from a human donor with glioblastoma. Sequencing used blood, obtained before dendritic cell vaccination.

The DNA is TGTGCCAGTAGTCCGGGACAAATGAACACTGAAGCTTTCTTT. The encoded protein is CASSPGQMNTEAFF. This chain is built from TRBV19 and TRBJ1-1; the best D guess is TRBD1, with 6 bases matching. Including cysteine and phenylalanine, the CDR3 has 14 amino acids. Kept here is only the CDR3 DNA, which spans 42 bases and is read in frame from base 1. The germline V gene (reference sequence) yields LNHDA for CDR1 and SQIVND for CDR2. Between the V and J ends, shortened by 5 bases and 0 bases respectively, the junction contains 10 bases.